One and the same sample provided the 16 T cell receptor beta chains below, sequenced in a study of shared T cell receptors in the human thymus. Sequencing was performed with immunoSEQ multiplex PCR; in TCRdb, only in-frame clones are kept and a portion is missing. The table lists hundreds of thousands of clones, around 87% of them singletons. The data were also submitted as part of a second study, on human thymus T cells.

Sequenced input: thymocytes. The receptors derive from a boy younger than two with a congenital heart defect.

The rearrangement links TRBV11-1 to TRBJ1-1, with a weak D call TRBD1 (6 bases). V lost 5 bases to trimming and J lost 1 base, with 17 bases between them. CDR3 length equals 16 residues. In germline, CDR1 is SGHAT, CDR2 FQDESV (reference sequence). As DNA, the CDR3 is TGTGCCAGCAGCGCCCGGGCGGGGGGCGAGAACACTGAAGCTTTCTTT. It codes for CASSARAGGENTEAFF.

The CDR3 here is CASSGQGFDYEQYF. In DNA form, the CDR3 reads TGTGCCAGCAGTGGACAGGGGTTTGACTACGAGCAGTACTTC. V is TRBV6-5 and J is TRBJ2-7; the match to TRBD1 covers 9 bases. The CDR3 spans 14 residues. Germline V gene sequence: CDR1 MNHEY, CDR2 SVGAGI. The junction had 5 bases not matched to a gene; V was cut back by 5 bases and J by 3 bases.

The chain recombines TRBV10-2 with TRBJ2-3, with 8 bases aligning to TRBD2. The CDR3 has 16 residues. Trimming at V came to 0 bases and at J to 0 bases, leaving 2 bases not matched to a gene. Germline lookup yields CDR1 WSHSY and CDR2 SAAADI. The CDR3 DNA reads TGCGCCAGCAGTGAGTCGATAGCGGGAAGCACAGATACGCAGTATTTT. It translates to CASSESIAGSTDTQYF.

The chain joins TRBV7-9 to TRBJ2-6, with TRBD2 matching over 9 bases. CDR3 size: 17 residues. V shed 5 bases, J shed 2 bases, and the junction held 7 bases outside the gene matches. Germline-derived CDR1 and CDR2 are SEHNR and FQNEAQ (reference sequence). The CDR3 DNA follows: TGTGCCAGCAGCACGTTAGCGGGAGCGGCTGGGGCCAACGTCCTGACTTTC. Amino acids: CASSTLAGAAGANVLTF.

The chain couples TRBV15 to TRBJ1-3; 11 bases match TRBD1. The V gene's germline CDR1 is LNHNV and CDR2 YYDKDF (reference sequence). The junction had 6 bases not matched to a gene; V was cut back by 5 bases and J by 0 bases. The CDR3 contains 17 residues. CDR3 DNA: TGTGCCACCAGCTACAGGACAGGGGGCGGCTCTGGAAACACCATATATTTT. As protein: CATSYRTGGGSGNTIYF.

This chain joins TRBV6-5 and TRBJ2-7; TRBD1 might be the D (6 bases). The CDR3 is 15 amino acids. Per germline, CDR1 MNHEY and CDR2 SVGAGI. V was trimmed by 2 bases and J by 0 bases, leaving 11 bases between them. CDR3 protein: CASSYDRNSSYEQYF. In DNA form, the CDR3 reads TGTGCCAGCAGTTACGACAGGAATAGCTCCTACGAGCAGTACTTC.

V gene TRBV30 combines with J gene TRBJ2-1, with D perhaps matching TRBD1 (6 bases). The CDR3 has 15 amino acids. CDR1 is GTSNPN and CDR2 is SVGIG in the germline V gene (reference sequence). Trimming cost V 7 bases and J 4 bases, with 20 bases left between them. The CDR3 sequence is CASTLQGTAYNEQFF. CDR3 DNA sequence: TGTGCCTCCACGTTACAGGGTACTGCTTACAATGAGCAGTTCTTC.

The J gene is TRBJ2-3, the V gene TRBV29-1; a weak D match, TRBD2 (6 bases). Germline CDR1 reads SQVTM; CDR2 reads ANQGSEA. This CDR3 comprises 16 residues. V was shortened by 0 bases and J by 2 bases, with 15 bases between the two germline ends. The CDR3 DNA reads TGCAGCGTTGAAGATAAAGAGACTAGAATCACAGATACGCAGTATTTT. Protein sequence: CSVEDKETRITDTQYF.

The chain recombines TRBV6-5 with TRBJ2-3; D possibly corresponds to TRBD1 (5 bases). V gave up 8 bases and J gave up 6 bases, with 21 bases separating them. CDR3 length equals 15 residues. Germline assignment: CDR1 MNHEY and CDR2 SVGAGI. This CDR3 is CASQGLSTDRDTQYF. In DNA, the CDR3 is TGTGCCAGCCAGGGTCTAAGTACGGATCGGGATACGCAGTATTTT.

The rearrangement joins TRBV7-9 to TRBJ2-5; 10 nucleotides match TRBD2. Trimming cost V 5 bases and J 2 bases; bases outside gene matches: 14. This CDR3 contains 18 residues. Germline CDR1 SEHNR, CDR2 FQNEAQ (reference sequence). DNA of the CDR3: TGTGCCAGCAGCCCTCGGACTAGCGGAAATTATCTACAAGAGACCCAGTACTTC. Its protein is CASSPRTSGNYLQETQYF.

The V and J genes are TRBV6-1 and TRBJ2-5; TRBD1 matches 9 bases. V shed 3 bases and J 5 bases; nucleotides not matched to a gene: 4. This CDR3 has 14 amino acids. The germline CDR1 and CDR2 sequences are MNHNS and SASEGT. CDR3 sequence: CASSDGQGMETQYF. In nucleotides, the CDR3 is TGTGCCAGCAGTGATGGACAGGGGATGGAGACCCAGTACTTC.

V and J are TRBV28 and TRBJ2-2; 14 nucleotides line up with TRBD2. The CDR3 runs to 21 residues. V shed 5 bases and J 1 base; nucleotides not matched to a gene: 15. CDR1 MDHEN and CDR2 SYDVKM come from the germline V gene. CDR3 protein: CASSPHPGLAGVKVNTGELFF. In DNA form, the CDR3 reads TGTGCCAGCAGTCCACATCCGGGACTAGCGGGGGTGAAGGTGAACACCGGGGAGCTGTTTTTT.

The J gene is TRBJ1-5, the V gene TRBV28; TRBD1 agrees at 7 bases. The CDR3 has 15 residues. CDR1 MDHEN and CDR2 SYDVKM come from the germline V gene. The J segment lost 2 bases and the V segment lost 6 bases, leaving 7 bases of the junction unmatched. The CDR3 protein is CASRPQGRGNQPQHF. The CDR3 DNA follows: TGTGCCAGCAGACCACAGGGGAGAGGCAATCAGCCCCAGCATTTT.

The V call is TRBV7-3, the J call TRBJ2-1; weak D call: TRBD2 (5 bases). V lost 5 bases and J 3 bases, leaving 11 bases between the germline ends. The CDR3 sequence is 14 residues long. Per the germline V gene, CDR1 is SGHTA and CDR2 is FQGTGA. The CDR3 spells CASSPTGYYNEQFF. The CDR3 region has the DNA TGTGCCAGCAGCCCCACGGGGTACTACAATGAGCAGTTCTTC.

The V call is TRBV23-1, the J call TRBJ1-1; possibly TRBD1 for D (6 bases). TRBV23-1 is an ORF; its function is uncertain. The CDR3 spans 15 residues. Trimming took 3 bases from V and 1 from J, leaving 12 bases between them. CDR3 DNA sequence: TGCGCCAGCAGTCACCCCAGGGGAAGGAACACTGAAGCTTTCTTT. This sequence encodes CASSHPRGRNTEAFF.

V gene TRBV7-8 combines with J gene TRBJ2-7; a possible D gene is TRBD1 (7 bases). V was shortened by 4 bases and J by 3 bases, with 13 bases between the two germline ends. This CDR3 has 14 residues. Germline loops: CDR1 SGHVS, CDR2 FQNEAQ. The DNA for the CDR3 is TGTGCCAGCAGCTGGAGGGACAGCGTCTACGAGCAGTACTTC. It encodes CASSWRDSVYEQYF. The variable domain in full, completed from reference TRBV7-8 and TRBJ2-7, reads GAGVSQSPRYKVAKRGQDVALRCDPISGHVSLFWYQQALGQGPEFLTYFQNEAQLDKSGLPSDRFFAERPEGSVSTLKIQRTQQEDSAVYLCASSWRDSVYEQYFGPGTRLTVT.